This T cell receptor (beta chain) comes out of a study of early T cells in non-severe SARS-CoV-2 infection (dated by TCRdb to 2020 to 2022). At the level of the whole study: TCR sequencing used bulk RNA from unsorted whole blood, so alpha and beta chains could not be paired.

This was a case-control study nested in a cohort of healthcare workers in London, UK, who had nasopharyngeal swab PCR tests and blood samples taken every week. Healthcare workers were recruited during the week of the UK lockdown, between 23 and 31 March 2020, and followed weekly for up to 16 weeks. The receptor library was made with 5' RACE. Data came from a NextSeq 500. The TCR library protocol attached unique molecular identifiers to individual cDNA molecules to correct for sequencing error and PCR bias. Both TCR alpha and beta chains were sequenced, and tight co-correlation was observed between alpha and beta sequence abundances in each sample. The source study handled its data this way. Decombinator V4 was used to annotate TCR sequences for V gene, J gene and CDR3. Expanded TCRs were defined as changing significantly between any two time points under a Poisson model with p below 0.0001. TCR abundances were normalised to the total number of TCRs sequenced per sample and were expressed as counts per million. MAIT TCRs were defined by TRAV1-2 paired with TRAJ12, TRAJ20 or TRAJ33, and iNKT TCRs by TRAV10 paired with TRAJ18. VDJdb, accessed 1 November 2021, was searched for CMV, EBV and SARS-CoV-2 annotated TCRs, excluding TCRs annotated for multiple antigens. TCRdb passed the public sequencing reads through fastp at Q25 and MiXCR, retaining productive beta sequences. Entries are consolidated by CDR3 protein sequence, retaining the most common genes and DNA. Here the V and J calls rest on TCRdb's processing, not on the authors' analysis. The sample table records 70,000 to 85,000 distinct CDR3 sequences; 12% of these occur just once. The top ten clones comprise 3.5% to 5% of the sample.

CDR1 SQVTM and CDR2 ANQGSEA were looked up in the germline V gene. The CDR3 measures 12 amino acids from cysteine to phenylalanine. CDR3 DNA is the only sequence kept; it has 36 bases, read in frame from the first base. V was cut back by 7 bases and J by 5 bases, leaving a gap of 12 bases between them. This clonotype was recorded many times. The antigen it recognizes is unknown. Per-base qualities were not stored, and no clone one base away is much larger. The full study reports these points: Matching against VDJdb was skewed toward anti-spike CD8 responses, likely underestimated virus-specific expansions, and missed private and CD4 specificities.

The specimen was whole blood. The chain is encoded by TRBV29-1 joined to TRBJ2-1, with a tentative D call of TRBD1 or TRBD2, each matching 5 bases. The source is an adult who was a healthcare worker with PCR-confirmed SARS-CoV-2 infection or an uninfected control (not recorded which). The nucleotide sequence is given as TGCAGCGCTGGGAGACAGAACAATGAGCAGTTCTTC. The translation is CSAGRQNNEQFF.